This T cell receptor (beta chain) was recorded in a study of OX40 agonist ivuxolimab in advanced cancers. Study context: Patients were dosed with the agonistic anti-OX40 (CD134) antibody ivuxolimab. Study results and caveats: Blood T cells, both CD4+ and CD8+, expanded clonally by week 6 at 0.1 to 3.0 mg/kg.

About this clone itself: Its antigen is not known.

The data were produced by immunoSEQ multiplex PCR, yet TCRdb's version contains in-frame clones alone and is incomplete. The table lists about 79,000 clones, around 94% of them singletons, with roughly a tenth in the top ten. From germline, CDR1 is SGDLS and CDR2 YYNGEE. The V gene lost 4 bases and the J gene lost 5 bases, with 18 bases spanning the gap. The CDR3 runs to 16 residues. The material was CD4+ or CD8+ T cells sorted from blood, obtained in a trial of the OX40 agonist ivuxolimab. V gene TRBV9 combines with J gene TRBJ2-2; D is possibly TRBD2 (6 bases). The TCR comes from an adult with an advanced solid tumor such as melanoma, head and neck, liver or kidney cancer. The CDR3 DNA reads TGTGCCAGCAGCTCCCACTCGGGAGAAACGACCGGGGAGCTGTTTTTT. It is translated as CASSSHSGETTGELFF.